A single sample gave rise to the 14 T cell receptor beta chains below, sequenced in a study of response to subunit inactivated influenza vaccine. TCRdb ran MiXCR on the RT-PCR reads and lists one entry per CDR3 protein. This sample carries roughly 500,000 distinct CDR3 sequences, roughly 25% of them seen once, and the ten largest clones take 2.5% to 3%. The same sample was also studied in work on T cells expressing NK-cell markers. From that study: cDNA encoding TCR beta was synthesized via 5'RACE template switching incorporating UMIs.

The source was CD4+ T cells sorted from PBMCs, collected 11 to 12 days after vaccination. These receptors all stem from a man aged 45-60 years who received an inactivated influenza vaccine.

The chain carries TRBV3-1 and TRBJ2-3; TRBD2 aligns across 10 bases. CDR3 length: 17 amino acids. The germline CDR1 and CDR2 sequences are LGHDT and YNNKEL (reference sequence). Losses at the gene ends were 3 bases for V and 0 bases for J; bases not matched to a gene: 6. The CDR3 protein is CASSHLTSGSSTDTQYF. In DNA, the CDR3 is TGTGCCAGCAGCCACCTGACTAGCGGGTCCAGCACAGATACGCAGTATTTT.

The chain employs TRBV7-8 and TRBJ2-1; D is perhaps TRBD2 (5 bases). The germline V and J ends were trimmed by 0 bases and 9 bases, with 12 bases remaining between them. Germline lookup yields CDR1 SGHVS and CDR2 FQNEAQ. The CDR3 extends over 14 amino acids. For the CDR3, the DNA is TGTGCCAGCAGCTTAGCGAGGGATTACGGTGAGCAGTTCTTC. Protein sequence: CASSLARDYGEQFF. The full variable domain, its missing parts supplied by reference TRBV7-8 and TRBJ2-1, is GAGVSQSPRYKVAKRGQDVALRCDPISGHVSLFWYQQALGQGPEFLTYFQNEAQLDKSGLPSDRFFAERPEGSVSTLKIQRTQQEDSAVYLCASSLARDYGEQFFGPGTRLTVL.

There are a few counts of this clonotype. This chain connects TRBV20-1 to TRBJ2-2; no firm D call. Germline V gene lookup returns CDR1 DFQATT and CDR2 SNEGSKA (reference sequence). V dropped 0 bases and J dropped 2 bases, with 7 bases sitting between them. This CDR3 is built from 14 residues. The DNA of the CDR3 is TGCAGTGCTAGAGATGGCCGCAACACCGGGGAGCTGTTTTTT. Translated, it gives CSARDGRNTGELFF.

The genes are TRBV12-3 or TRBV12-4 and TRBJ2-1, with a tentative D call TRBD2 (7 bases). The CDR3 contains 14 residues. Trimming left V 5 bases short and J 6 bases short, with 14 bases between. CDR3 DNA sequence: TGTGCCAGCAGTGCCCGGGGGGCGGGCAATGAGCAGTTCTTC. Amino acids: CASSARGAGNEQFF.

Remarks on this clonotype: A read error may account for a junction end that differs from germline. CDR3 in amino acids: CASSLAGRGPYSSEQYF. The CDR3 DNA reads TGTGCCAGCAGTTTAGCGGGTCGGGGGCCCTATTCCTCCGAGCAGTACTTC. The chain links TRBV12-3 or TRBV12-4 to TRBJ2-7, with D possibly called TRBD1 or TRBD2 (6 bases each). The CDR3 runs to 17 residues.

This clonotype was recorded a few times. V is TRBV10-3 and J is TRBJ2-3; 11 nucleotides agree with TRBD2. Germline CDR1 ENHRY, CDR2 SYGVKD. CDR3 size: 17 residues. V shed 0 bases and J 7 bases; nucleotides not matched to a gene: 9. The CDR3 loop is CAISESRNSGGAHTQYF. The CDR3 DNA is TGTGCCATCAGTGAGTCGAGAAATAGCGGGGGGGCTCATACGCAGTATTTT.

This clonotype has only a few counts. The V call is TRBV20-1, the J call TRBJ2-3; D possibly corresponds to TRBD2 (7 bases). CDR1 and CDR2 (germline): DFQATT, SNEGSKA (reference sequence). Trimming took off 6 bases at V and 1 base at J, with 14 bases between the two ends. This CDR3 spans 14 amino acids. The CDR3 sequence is CSAQRGAGTDTQYF. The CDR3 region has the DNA TGCAGTGCCCAACGGGGGGCGGGCACAGATACGCAGTATTTT.

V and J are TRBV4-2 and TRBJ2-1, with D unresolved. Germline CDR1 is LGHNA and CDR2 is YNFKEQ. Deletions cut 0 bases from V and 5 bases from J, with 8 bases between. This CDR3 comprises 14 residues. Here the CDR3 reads CASSQDEGHNEQFF. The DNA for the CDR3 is TGTGCCAGCAGCCAAGATGAAGGCCACAATGAGCAGTTCTTC.

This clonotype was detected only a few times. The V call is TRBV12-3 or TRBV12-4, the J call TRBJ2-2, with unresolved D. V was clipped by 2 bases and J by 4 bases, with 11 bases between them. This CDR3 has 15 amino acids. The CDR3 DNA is TGTGCCAGCAGTTTACGCCGTTGGCCCACCGGGGAGCTGTTTTTT. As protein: CASSLRRWPTGELFF.

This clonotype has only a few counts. The CDR3 DNA reads TGCAGTGCAGCCCCGGGGACAGGGCGCACAGATACGCAGTATTTT. Its translation: CSAAPGTGRTDTQYF. The V gene is TRBV20-1, the J gene TRBJ2-3; 9 bases fit TRBD1. Per germline, CDR1 DFQATT and CDR2 SNEGSKA (reference sequence). The V gene end was trimmed by 6 bases and the J gene end by 1 base; junction bases not matched to a gene: 8. This CDR3 has 15 amino acids.

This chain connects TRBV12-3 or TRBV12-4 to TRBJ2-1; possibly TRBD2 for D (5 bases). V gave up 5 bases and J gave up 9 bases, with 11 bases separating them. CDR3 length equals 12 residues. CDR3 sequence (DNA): TGTGCCAGCAGTCTCTCGGCGGGTGAGCAGTTCTTC. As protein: CASSLSAGEQFF.

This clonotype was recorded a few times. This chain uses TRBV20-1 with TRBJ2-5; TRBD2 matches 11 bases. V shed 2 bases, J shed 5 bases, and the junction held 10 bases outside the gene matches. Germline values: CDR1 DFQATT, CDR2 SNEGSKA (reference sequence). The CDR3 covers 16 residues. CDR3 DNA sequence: TGCAGTGCTAGACCCCTAGCGGGGGGCAGGGGGGAGACCCAGTACTTC. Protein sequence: CSARPLAGGRGETQYF.

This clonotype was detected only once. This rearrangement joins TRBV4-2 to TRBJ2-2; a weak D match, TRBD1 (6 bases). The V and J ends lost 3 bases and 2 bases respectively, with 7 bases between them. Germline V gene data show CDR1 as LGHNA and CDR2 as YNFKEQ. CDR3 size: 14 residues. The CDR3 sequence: CASSQGHNTGELFF. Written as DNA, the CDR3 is TGTGCCAGCAGCCAGGGACACAACACCGGGGAGCTGTTTTTT.

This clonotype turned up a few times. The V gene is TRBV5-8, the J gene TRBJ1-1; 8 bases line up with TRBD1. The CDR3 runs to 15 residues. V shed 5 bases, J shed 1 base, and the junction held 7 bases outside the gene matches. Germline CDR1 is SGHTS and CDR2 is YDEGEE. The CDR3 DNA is TGTGCCAGCAGACTGTTCACAGGGGGGAACACTGAAGCTTTCTTT. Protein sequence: CASRLFTGGNTEAFF.